One and the same sample provided the 26 T cell receptor beta chains below, sequenced in a study of CD8+ T cells in alopecia areata. After isolation, RNA underwent reverse transcription to generate cDNA as the sequencing template. Using immunoSEQ multiplex PCR, the repertoire was profiled, and TCRdb retains in-frame clones only, with some absent. The table records fewer than 90,000 clones, roughly 50% of them present only once. The material sequenced was NKG2D-high CD8+ T cells sorted from blood. These receptors originate from a human donor with alopecia areata.

This clone was seen a handful of times. The V call is TRBV23-1, the J call TRBJ2-2; D may match TRBD1 or TRBD2 (5 bases each). TRBV23-1 is flagged as an ORF with uncertain function. Trimming took 9 bases from V and 6 from J, leaving 17 bases between them. The CDR3 has 14 residues. CDR3 residues: CASRKGPSPGELFF. CDR3 DNA: TGCGCCAGTCGAAAGGGACCTTCCCCCGGGGAGCTGTTTTTT.

The rearrangement uses TRBV30 and TRBJ2-2; TRBD2 is a possible D gene (5 bases). V was pared by 7 bases and J by 5 bases, with 14 bases between. Germline V gene sequence: CDR1 GTSNPN, CDR2 SVGIG (reference sequence). This CDR3 has 13 residues. CDR3 sequence: CAYLGGPTGELFF. Here the CDR3 DNA reads TGTGCCTACCTAGGAGGTCCAACCGGGGAGCTGTTTTTT.

The V call is TRBV2, the J call TRBJ2-5; maybe TRBD2 (5 bases). The V end lost 6 bases, the J end lost 2 bases, and 16 bases lay between the germline ends. This CDR3 is built from 15 residues. CDR1 SNHLY and CDR2 FYNNEI come from the germline V gene. Here the CDR3 DNA reads TGTGCCAGCAGGGAGGCTTTGGGCTTTCAAGAGACCCAGTACTTC. It is translated as CASREALGFQETQYF. Full variable domain (missing parts from reference TRBV2 and TRBJ2-5): EPEVTQTPSHQVTQMGQEVILRCVPISNHLYFYWYRQILGQKVEFLVSFYNNEISEKSEIFDDQFSVERPDGSNFTLKIRSTKLEDSAMYFCASREALGFQETQYFGPGTRLLVL.

The V and J genes are TRBV23-1 and TRBJ2-7; D is unresolved. TRBV23-1 is an ORF for which the function is uncertain. The length of the CDR3 is 11 residues. The germline V and J ends were trimmed by 0 bases and 4 bases, with 1 base remaining between them. The CDR3 is CASSQSYEQYF. The CDR3 DNA is TGCGCCAGCAGTCAATCGTACGAGCAGTACTTC.

The genes are TRBV9 and TRBJ1-2, with D possibly being TRBD1 (5 bases). Trimming removed 3 bases at V and 4 bases at J, with 19 bases between. The germline CDR1 and CDR2 sequences are SGDLS and YYNGEE. This CDR3 contains 16 residues. This CDR3 is CASSGGGTEMSYGYTF. For the CDR3, the DNA is TGTGCCAGCAGCGGTGGGGGGACGGAGATGAGCTATGGCTACACCTTC. The variable domain in full, with the rest retrieved from reference TRBV9 and TRBJ1-2, is DSGVTQTPKHLITATGQRVTLRCSPRSGDLSVYWYQQSLDQGLQFLIQYYNGEERAKGNILERFSAQQFPDLHSELNLSSLELGDSALYFCASSGGGTEMSYGYTFGSGTRLTVV.

The rearrangement links TRBV30 to TRBJ2-2; D remains unclear. The CDR3 is 13 amino acids. V gave up 0 bases and J gave up 5 bases, with 7 bases separating them. Looked up from germline, CDR1 is GTSNPN and CDR2 is SVGIG (reference sequence). CDR3 nucleotide sequence: TGTGCCTGGAGTGTAGCTACTACCGGGGAGCTGTTTTTT. This translates into CAWSVATTGELFF.

This clone was counted at least ten times. V and J are TRBV28 and TRBJ2-1; TRBD2 is a possible D gene (5 bases). The CDR3 sequence is 13 residues long. V dropped 5 bases and J dropped 9 bases, with 14 bases sitting between them. Germline lookup yields CDR1 MDHEN and CDR2 SYDVKM. This CDR3 reads CASSPSGSGEQFF. The CDR3 DNA reads as TGTGCCAGCAGTCCCTCGGGATCGGGTGAGCAGTTCTTC.

The chain uses TRBV9 and TRBJ1-6; maybe TRBD1 (5 bases). CDR3 length: 16 residues. Trimming took off 0 bases at V and 8 bases at J, with 15 bases between the two ends. The germline gives CDR1 SGDLS, CDR2 YYNGEE. The CDR3: CASSVERQIGDSPLHF. DNA for the CDR3: TGTGCCAGCAGCGTAGAGCGACAGATTGGCGATTCACCCCTCCACTTT.

This chain links TRBV30 with TRBJ2-1; 7 bases agree with TRBD2. Germline V gene sequence: CDR1 GTSNPN, CDR2 SVGIG (reference sequence). This CDR3 is built from 15 residues. Unmatched junction bases numbered 5, after V lost 3 bases and J lost 0 bases. CDR3 sequence (DNA): TGTGCCTGGAGCCTACCGGGGGGCTCCTACAATGAGCAGTTCTTC. Translating it yields CAWSLPGGSYNEQFF.

V is TRBV29-1 and J is TRBJ1-1; D remains ambiguous. CDR3 length: 8 amino acids. Trimming stripped 6 bases from V and 11 bases from J, with 7 bases between. CDR1 SQVTM and CDR2 ANQGSEA come from the germline V gene. CDR3 DNA: TGCAGCGTCGCGGGCGCTTTCTTT. Translating it yields CSVAGAFF. The full variable domain, completed using reference TRBV29-1 and TRBJ1-1, is SAVISQKPSRDICQRGTSLTIQCQVDSQVTMMFWYRQQPGQSLTLIATANQGSEATYESGFVIDKFPISRPNLTFSTLTVSNMSPEDSSIYLCSVAGAFFGQGTRLTVV.

The genes are TRBV27 and TRBJ2-7, with D perhaps matching TRBD1 (5 bases). Germline CDR1 MNHEY, CDR2 SMNVEV (reference sequence). This CDR3 has 13 amino acids. Trimming removed 4 bases at V and 4 bases at J, with 11 bases between. The CDR3 bases are TGTGCCAGCAGTTCGTTCCAGGGTTACGAGCAGTACTTC. It translates to CASSSFQGYEQYF.

V and J are TRBV7-9 and TRBJ2-7, with a possible D match to TRBD2 (6 bases). The CDR3 is 13 residues long. V lost 1 base and J 7 bases, leaving 11 bases between the germline ends. CDR1 is SEHNR, CDR2 FQNEAQ, per germline (reference sequence). The CDR3 DNA is TGTGCCAGCAGCTTAGAGGGAGGCTGGGAGCAGTACTTC. It specifies CASSLEGGWEQYF.

The V call is TRBV6-5, the J call TRBJ1-5; the D is unclear. With 5 bases removed from V and 0 bases from J, the gap between germline ends came to 8 bases. The CDR3 is made up of 14 amino acids. CDR1 is MNHEY, CDR2 SVGAGI, per germline. CDR3 bases: TGTGCCAGCAGTCTTACTCGTAGCAATCAGCCCCAGCATTTT. Protein product: CASSLTRSNQPQHF.

This chain uses TRBV29-1 with TRBJ1-1; D is perhaps TRBD1 (5 bases). The CDR3 consists of 12 residues. Germline CDR1 is SQVTM and CDR2 is ANQGSEA. Trimming took off 7 bases at V and 5 bases at J, with 14 bases between the two ends. As DNA, the CDR3 is TGCAGCGCGATACTGGGGCTTACTGAAGCTTTCTTT. It yields the protein CSAILGLTEAFF.

As regards this clone: Additional DNA sequences in this sample encode the identical CDR3. The V and J genes are TRBV29-1 and TRBJ1-1; TRBD1 is a possible D gene (5 bases). The germline V and J ends were trimmed by 8 bases and 3 bases, with 16 bases remaining between them. CDR3 length: 13 residues. The V gene's germline CDR1 is SQVTM and CDR2 ANQGSEA. The DNA for the CDR3 is TGCAGCCCTAGTCGGGGGGATTACACTGAAGCTTTCTTT. Translated: CSPSRGDYTEAFF.

V is TRBV28 and J is TRBJ2-7; D unresolved. V gave up 2 bases and J gave up 4 bases, with 6 bases separating them. The CDR3 loop spans 12 amino acids. Germline V gene sequence: CDR1 MDHEN, CDR2 SYDVKM. In nucleotides, the CDR3 is TGTGCCAGCAGTTTAGACAATTACGAGCAGTACTTC. Its translation is CASSLDNYEQYF.

This clone appeared a few times. CDR3 region: CSGLELAGELFF. CDR3 DNA: TGCAGCGGCCTAGAACTTGCCGGGGAGCTGTTTTTT. V gene TRBV29-1 combines with J gene TRBJ2-2, with D hard to call. The CDR3 is 12 residues long. V was shortened by 7 bases and J by 6 bases, with 12 bases between the two germline ends. CDR1 is SQVTM, CDR2 ANQGSEA, per germline.

The sample holds one count of this clone. This chain uses TRBV28 with TRBJ2-7, with D perhaps TRBD1 or TRBD2 (5 bases each). In germline, CDR1 is MDHEN, CDR2 SYDVKM. V lost 7 bases and J lost 3, with 25 bases in between. The CDR3 is 17 amino acids. The CDR3 loop reads CASTPQFVRGSDYEQYF. In DNA form, the CDR3 reads TGTGCCAGCACACCCCAATTCGTGAGGGGCAGTGACTACGAGCAGTACTTC. Complete variable domain (other parts from reference TRBV28 and TRBJ2-7): DVKVTQSSRYLVKRTGEKVFLECVQDMDHENMFWYRQDPGLGLRLIYFSYDVKMKEKGDIPEGYSVSREKKERFSLILESASTNQTSMYLCASTPQFVRGSDYEQYFGPGTRLTVT.

This clone was counted a few times. The chain uses TRBV29-1 and TRBJ1-4; 10 positions match TRBD1. The V and J ends lost 6 bases and 6 bases, in that order; junction bases with no gene match: 4. Germline CDR1 is SQVTM and CDR2 is ANQGSEA. There are 13 residues in the CDR3. The DNA of the CDR3 is TGCAGCGTCCTGACAGGGGGCGATGAAAAACTGTTTTTT. This translates into CSVLTGGDEKLFF.

V and J are TRBV7-9 and TRBJ2-3; D is perhaps TRBD2 (5 bases). From germline, CDR1 is SEHNR and CDR2 FQNEAQ (reference sequence). Trimming removed 1 base at V and 10 bases at J, with 12 bases between. This CDR3 is built from 13 residues. The CDR3 sequence: CASSLVTINAQYF. CDR3 sequence (DNA): TGTGCCAGCAGCTTAGTGACTATAAACGCGCAGTATTTT.

The V call is TRBV23-1, the J call TRBJ2-7; no clear D gene. TRBV23-1 is labeled an ORF, and its function is uncertain. The V end lost 4 bases, the J end lost 0 bases, and 16 bases lay between the germline ends. The CDR3 is 16 amino acids. As DNA, the CDR3 is TGCGCCAGCAGTCCCCCAGGCCCCAACGGCTCCTACGAGCAGTACTTC. Translation: CASSPPGPNGSYEQYF.

The chain joins TRBV7-2 to TRBJ2-1; weak D call: TRBD1 (5 bases). The CDR3 length is 15 residues. Trimming removed 1 base at V and 3 bases at J, with 10 bases between. Looked up from germline, CDR1 is SGHTA and CDR2 is FQGNSA. The CDR3 protein is CASSLEQAYYNEQFF. The DNA of the CDR3 is TGTGCCAGCAGCTTAGAACAGGCTTACTACAATGAGCAGTTCTTC. The full variable domain, its missing parts supplied by reference TRBV7-2 and TRBJ2-1, is GAGVSQSPSNKVTEKGKDVELRCDPISGHTALYWYRQSLGQGLEFLIYFQGNSAPDKSGLPSDRFSAERTGGSVSTLTIQRTQQEDSAVYLCASSLEQAYYNEQFFGPGTRLTVL.

This clone was seen more than once but under ten times. This sample includes further DNA sequences coding for the same CDR3. V is TRBV20-1 and J is TRBJ2-7; unclear D gene. Germline CDR1 reads DFQATT; CDR2 reads SNEGSKA (reference sequence). The CDR3 loop spans 11 amino acids. The V end was cut by 5 bases, the J end by 5 bases, with 10 bases between. This CDR3 reads CSAPRGDEQYF. CDR3 DNA sequence: TGCAGTGCTCCCCGTGGGGACGAGCAGTACTTC.

V is TRBV29-1 and J is TRBJ2-1; 11 bases map to TRBD2. Germline assignment: CDR1 SQVTM and CDR2 ANQGSEA. V lost 6 bases, J lost 14 bases, and 3 bases stayed unmatched. The CDR3 sequence is 10 residues long. CDR3 nucleotides: TGCAGCGTGACTAGCGGGACTGAGTTCTTC. This translates into CSVTSGTEFF.

The rearrangement uses TRBV27 and TRBJ2-3, with a tentative D call TRBD1 (5 bases). Germline V gene data show CDR1 as MNHEY and CDR2 as SMNVEV (reference sequence). The CDR3 has 12 amino acids. Trimming took off 10 bases at V and 7 bases at J, with 15 bases between the two ends. The CDR3 DNA is TGTGCCACCAGGGAAGTCCCCAATACGCAGTATTTT. Translated: CATREVPNTQYF.

The rearrangement uses TRBV9 and TRBJ1-1; D uncertain. V lost 0 bases and J 1 base, leaving 4 bases between the germline ends. Looked up from germline, CDR1 is SGDLS and CDR2 is YYNGEE. The CDR3 is 13 residues long. CDR3: CASSVERNTEAFF. CDR3 DNA sequence: TGTGCCAGCAGCGTAGAGAGGAACACTGAAGCTTTCTTT.